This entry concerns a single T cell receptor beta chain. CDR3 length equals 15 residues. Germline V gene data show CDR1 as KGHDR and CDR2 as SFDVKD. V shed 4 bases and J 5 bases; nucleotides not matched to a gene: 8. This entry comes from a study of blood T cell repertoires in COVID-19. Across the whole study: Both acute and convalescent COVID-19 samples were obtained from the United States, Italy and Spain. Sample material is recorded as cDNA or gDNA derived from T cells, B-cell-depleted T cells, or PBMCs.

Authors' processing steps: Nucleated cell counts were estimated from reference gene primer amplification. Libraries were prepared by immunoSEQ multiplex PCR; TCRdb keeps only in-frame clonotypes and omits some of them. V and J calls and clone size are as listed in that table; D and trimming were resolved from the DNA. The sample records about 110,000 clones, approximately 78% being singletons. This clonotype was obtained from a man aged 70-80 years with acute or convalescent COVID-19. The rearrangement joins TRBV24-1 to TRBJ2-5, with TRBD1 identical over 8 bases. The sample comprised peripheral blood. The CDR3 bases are TGTGCCACCAGTGAATGGACAGGGTTCGGGGAGACCCAGTACTTC. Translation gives CATSEWTGFGETQYF.